What follows are 27 T cell receptor beta chains derived from one specimen sequenced in a study of cytomegalovirus exposure and HLA in healthy donors. Profiled with immunoSEQ multiplex PCR; TCRdb holds only in-frame clones, not every one. The table shows 150,000 to 250,000 clones, with roughly 81% occurring only once. The specimen sequenced was PBMCs. These receptors were obtained from a woman under 40 in good health and CMV-seronegative.

V gene TRBV5-6 combines with J gene TRBJ1-5, with 9 nucleotides matching TRBD1. This CDR3 is 16 amino acids long. Germline V gene data show CDR1 as SGHDT and CDR2 as YYEEEE. Germline trimming cut 2 bases from V and 3 bases from J; bases unmatched to any gene: 6. CDR3 residues: CASSLQGAGNNQPQHF. CDR3 in DNA: TGTGCCAGCAGCTTACAGGGGGCCGGGAACAATCAGCCCCAGCATTTT.

The chain couples TRBV27 to TRBJ2-1, with D hard to call. The CDR3 loop spans 11 amino acids. Germline assignment: CDR1 MNHEY and CDR2 SMNVEV (reference sequence). V gave up 6 bases and J gave up 5 bases, with 5 bases separating them. The CDR3 nucleotides are TGTGCCAGCAGCACGGACAATGAGCAGTTCTTC. Protein product: CASSTDNEQFF.

The chain uses TRBV9 and TRBJ2-7, with TRBD2 as a possible D gene (5 bases). This CDR3 region has 14 residues. Trimming took 1 base from V and 0 from J, leaving 8 bases between them. CDR1 is SGDLS, CDR2 YYNGEE, per germline. CDR3 coding DNA: TGTGCCAGCAGCGTATATCGGGACTCCTACGAGCAGTACTTC. It yields the protein CASSVYRDSYEQYF. The full variable domain, with the rest looked up from reference TRBV9 and TRBJ2-7, is DSGVTQTPKHLITATGQRVTLRCSPRSGDLSVYWYQQSLDQGLQFLIQYYNGEERAKGNILERFSAQQFPDLHSELNLSSLELGDSALYFCASSVYRDSYEQYFGPGTRLTVT.

The rearrangement links TRBV5-6 to TRBJ1-5, with D possibly matching TRBD1 (6 bases). Trimming took off 2 bases at V and 1 base at J, with 13 bases between the two ends. This CDR3 region has 16 residues. Germline CDR1 SGHDT, CDR2 YYEEEE. The CDR3: CASSFGGRGSNQPQHF. CDR3 nucleotides: TGTGCCAGCAGCTTCGGAGGCAGGGGAAGCAATCAGCCCCAGCATTTT.

V and J are TRBV30 and TRBJ2-5; tentatively, D is TRBD2 (5 bases). V lost 1 base to trimming and J lost 2 bases, with 8 bases between them. The CDR3 loop spans 13 amino acids. Germline V gene data show CDR1 as GTSNPN and CDR2 as SVGIG (reference sequence). CDR3 sequence reads: CAWSAPGQETQYF. CDR3 in DNA: TGTGCCTGGAGTGCCCCGGGACAAGAGACCCAGTACTTC.

This clone was counted a few times. The gene calls are TRBV18 and TRBJ1-4, with unresolved D. Trimming stripped 1 base from V and 7 bases from J, with 7 bases between. The CDR3 runs to 13 residues. Germline CDR1 and CDR2: KGHSH and LQKENI. The CDR3 loop is CASSPRGGEKLFF. The DNA of the CDR3 is TGTGCCAGCTCACCACGGGGAGGTGAAAAACTGTTTTTT.

The chain carries TRBV5-4 and TRBJ2-6; D uncertain. The germline V gene encodes CDR1 SGHNT and CDR2 YYREEE (reference sequence). The CDR3 loop spans 16 amino acids. Between the trimmed V and J ends, which lost 2 bases and 0 bases, there was a span of 9 bases. CDR3 protein: CASSLSPYSGANVLTF. The CDR3 region has the DNA TGTGCCAGCAGCTTAAGCCCGTACTCTGGGGCCAACGTCCTGACTTTC.

The chain carries TRBV2 and TRBJ2-6; perhaps TRBD2 as D (5 bases). V was clipped by 8 bases and J by 0 bases, with 11 bases between them. CDR3 length: 15 amino acids. Germline CDR1 SNHLY, CDR2 FYNNEI. The CDR3 nucleotides read TGTGCCAGCTTTCCGGGGAGCTCTGGGGCCAACGTCCTGACTTTC. Its translation: CASFPGSSGANVLTF.

The chain uses TRBV4-1 and TRBJ2-5; 9 bases map to TRBD2. The J segment lost 4 bases and the V segment lost 0 bases, leaving 18 bases of the junction unmatched. Looked up from germline, CDR1 is MGHRA and CDR2 is YSYEKL. The CDR3 is 20 residues long. CDR3 nucleotides: TGCGCCAGCAGCCAAGATCTGCAGGTTAGCGGGAGTACTTTAGGAGAGACCCAGTACTTC. Translation gives CASSQDLQVSGSTLGETQYF.

The rearrangement joins TRBV5-1 to TRBJ2-2, with TRBD1 matching over 12 bases. The CDR3 has 16 residues. Germline V gene data show CDR1 as SGHRS and CDR2 as YFSETQ. V shed 1 base, J shed 5 bases, and the junction held 3 bases outside the gene matches. The CDR3 spells CASSLQGQGATGELFF. CDR3 nucleotides: TGCGCCAGCAGCTTGCAGGGACAGGGGGCGACCGGGGAGCTGTTTTTT.

The chain joins TRBV5-1 to TRBJ2-7, with D tentatively TRBD1 (5 bases). CDR3 length: 13 residues. Germline values: CDR1 SGHRS, CDR2 YFSETQ. V was cut by 2 bases and J by 7 bases, with 13 bases left in between. The DNA of the CDR3 is TGCGCCAGCAGCTTCGACAGTGCCCTGGAGCAGTACTTC. It translates to CASSFDSALEQYF.

The V gene is TRBV5-1, the J gene TRBJ1-1; TRBD1 is a possible D gene (5 bases). The germline V gene has CDR1 SGHRS and CDR2 YFSETQ. The CDR3 is 15 residues long. Trimming took off 4 bases at V and 5 bases at J, with 18 bases between the two ends. CDR3 amino acids: CASSVGHQGYTEAFF. CDR3 nucleotides: TGCGCCAGCAGCGTGGGCCATCAGGGATATACTGAAGCTTTCTTT.

This clone was seen only once. The V gene is TRBV5-1, the J gene TRBJ2-1, with 9 bases fitting TRBD2. Germline CDR1 is SGHRS and CDR2 is YFSETQ. The V and J ends lost 1 base and 0 bases, in that order; junction bases with no gene match: 2. The CDR3 extends over 16 amino acids. In nucleotides, the CDR3 is TGCGCCAGCAGCTTGCGCGGGAGGGGCTCCTACAATGAGCAGTTCTTC. Protein sequence: CASSLRGRGSYNEQFF. The whole variable domain, remainder taken from reference TRBV5-1 and TRBJ2-1, is KAGVTQTPRYLIKTRGQQVTLSCSPISGHRSVSWYQQTPGQGLQFLFEYFSETQRNKGNFPGRFSGRQFSNSRSEMNVSTLELGDSALYLCASSLRGRGSYNEQFFGPGTRLTVL.

This chain links TRBV6-1 with TRBJ2-1; 8 bases fit TRBD2. The CDR3 contains 15 residues. After removal of 2 bases from V and 12 bases from J, the junction contained 12 bases not matched to a gene. Germline CDR1 MNHNS, CDR2 SASEGT. Here the CDR3 reads CASSEPPPGTSVQFF. For the CDR3, the DNA is TGTGCCAGCAGTGAACCCCCTCCCGGGACTAGTGTGCAGTTCTTC.

The rearrangement uses TRBV7-9 and TRBJ1-1; a weak D match, TRBD1 (5 bases). Trimming took 2 bases from V and 2 from J, leaving 12 bases between them. Germline assignment: CDR1 SEHNR and CDR2 FQNEAQ (reference sequence). The CDR3 contains 15 residues. This chain's CDR3 is CASSLKWQGNTEAFF. CDR3 bases: TGTGCCAGCAGCTTAAAGTGGCAGGGAAACACTGAAGCTTTCTTT.

V usage is TRBV5-6 and J usage is TRBJ2-5, with 8 bases lining up with TRBD2. Germline values: CDR1 SGHDT, CDR2 YYEEEE. The CDR3 has 15 residues. J was trimmed by 9 bases and V by 2 bases; bases with no gene match: 12. The CDR3 reads CASSLVAGNPGAQYF. DNA for the CDR3: TGTGCCAGCAGCTTAGTAGCGGGGAATCCCGGGGCCCAGTACTTC.

The gene calls are TRBV6-1 and TRBJ2-7, with 12 bases aligning to TRBD2. Germline lookup yields CDR1 MNHNS and CDR2 SASEGT. V lost 2 bases to trimming and J lost 1 base; unmatched junction nucleotides: 0. The CDR3 consists of 15 residues. CDR3 in amino acids: CASSELAGGSYEQYF. Written as DNA, the CDR3 is TGTGCCAGCAGTGAACTAGCGGGAGGGTCCTACGAGCAGTACTTC.

The chain has TRBV5-6 and TRBJ2-7; D uncertain. Germline V gives CDR1 SGHDT, CDR2 YYEEEE. With 4 bases removed from V and 3 bases from J, the gap between germline ends came to 11 bases. This CDR3 contains 13 residues. CDR3 region: CASSPRLGYEQYF. Here the CDR3 DNA reads TGTGCCAGCAGCCCTAGGCTCGGCTACGAGCAGTACTTC. Drawing the rest from reference TRBV5-6 and TRBJ2-7, the complete variable domain is DAGVTQSPTHLIKTRGQQVTLRCSPKSGHDTVSWYQQALGQGPQFIFQYYEEEERQRGNFPDRFSGHQFPNYSSELNVNALLLGDSALYLCASSPRLGYEQYFGPGTRLTVT.

The chain has TRBV5-4 and TRBJ2-3, with 7 bases fitting TRBD2. J was trimmed by 3 bases and V by 0 bases; bases with no gene match: 7. The CDR3 extends over 16 amino acids. Per the germline V gene, CDR1 is SGHNT and CDR2 is YYREEE (reference sequence). CDR3 bases: TGTGCCAGCAGCTTGGTCATGGGGGGGGGAACAGATACGCAGTATTTT. This encodes CASSLVMGGGTDTQYF.

The rearrangement uses TRBV11-1 and TRBJ2-1, with D perhaps matching TRBD1 (5 bases). The CDR3 is 15 amino acids. Between the trimmed V and J ends, which lost 1 base and 0 bases, there was a span of 7 bases. Germline V gene data show CDR1 as SGHAT and CDR2 as FQDESV (reference sequence). The DNA of the CDR3 is TGTGCCAGCAGCTTAGGACAGAGCTCCTACAATGAGCAGTTCTTC. Its translation is CASSLGQSSYNEQFF.

This rearrangement joins TRBV10-3 to TRBJ1-1, with 8 bases matching TRBD1. This CDR3 has 14 residues. CDR1 and CDR2 (germline): ENHRY, SYGVKD. V lost 6 bases to trimming and J lost 5 bases; unmatched junction nucleotides: 8. The DNA for the CDR3 is TGTGCCATCAGCGGTACAGGGGGAGGGACTGAAGCTTTCTTT. Translating gives CAISGTGGGTEAFF.

The V call is TRBV28, the J call TRBJ1-1; a possible D gene is TRBD1 (6 bases). This CDR3 contains 14 residues. Germline V CDR1 and CDR2: MDHEN, SYDVKM. V was cut by 7 bases and J by 1 base, with 13 bases left in between. The DNA for the CDR3 is TGTGCCAGCACCCTCCCGACAGGGAACACTGAAGCTTTCTTT. It specifies CASTLPTGNTEAFF.

This clone was seen just once. The rearrangement links TRBV30 to TRBJ1-4; D might be TRBD1 (6 bases). Deletions cut 3 bases from V and 8 bases from J, with 19 bases between. Germline lookup yields CDR1 GTSNPN and CDR2 SVGIG (reference sequence). This CDR3 has 15 residues. The CDR3 DNA reads TGTGCCTGGAGACCTGGGGGCGCGATTCGCGAAAAACTGTTTTTT. It yields the protein CAWRPGGAIREKLFF.

The chain combines TRBV27 with TRBJ1-5, with D hard to call. V dropped 6 bases and J dropped 4 bases, with 7 bases sitting between them. The germline gives CDR1 MNHEY, CDR2 SMNVEV (reference sequence). The CDR3 is made up of 12 amino acids. The CDR3 is CASSPLNQPQHF. CDR3 DNA sequence: TGTGCCAGCAGCCCCTTGAATCAGCCCCAGCATTTT.

V is TRBV5-1 and J is TRBJ2-2, with D possibly matching TRBD1 (6 bases). CDR1 and CDR2 (germline): SGHRS, YFSETQ. CDR3 length equals 15 residues. The germline V and J ends were trimmed by 6 bases and 1 base, with 13 bases remaining between them. CDR3 DNA: TGCGCCAGCACGCCTGGACAGCTGAACACCGGGGAGCTGTTTTTT. Amino acid sequence: CASTPGQLNTGELFF. The full variable domain, its missing parts supplied by reference TRBV5-1 and TRBJ2-2, is KAGVTQTPRYLIKTRGQQVTLSCSPISGHRSVSWYQQTPGQGLQFLFEYFSETQRNKGNFPGRFSGRQFSNSRSEMNVSTLELGDSALYLCASTPGQLNTGELFFGEGSRLTVL.

The chain links TRBV30 to TRBJ1-4; D not certain. CDR1 is GTSNPN, CDR2 SVGIG, per germline (reference sequence). The CDR3 spans 15 residues. Trimming stripped 0 bases from V and 5 bases from J, with 13 bases between. DNA of the CDR3: TGTGCCTGGAGTGTACTGGGCAGAGGGAATGAAAAACTGTTTTTT. It yields the protein CAWSVLGRGNEKLFF.

V and J are TRBV7-9 and TRBJ2-2; TRBD1 aligns across 8 bases. CDR1 is SEHNR, CDR2 FQNEAQ, per germline (reference sequence). CDR3 size: 16 residues. Trimming at V came to 5 bases and at J to 5 bases, leaving 10 bases not matched to a gene. CDR3 in amino acids: CASSHTDRAPTGELFF. The CDR3 coding sequence is TGTGCCAGCAGCCACACGGACAGGGCTCCTACCGGGGAGCTGTTTTTT. Together with reference TRBV7-9 and TRBJ2-2, the CDR3 gives the full variable domain: DTGVSQNPRHKITKRGQNVTFRCDPISEHNRLYWYRQTLGQGPEFLTYFQNEAQLEKSRLLSDRFSAERPKGSFSTLEIQRTEQGDSAMYLCASSHTDRAPTGELFFGEGSRLTVL.